This T cell receptor beta chain was captured in a study of cytomegalovirus exposure and HLA in healthy donors. Whole-study context: A data release that came early held some 84 million unique TCRs from HLA-typed donors.

The PCR was carried out with 60 Vbeta primers and 13 Jbeta primers. TCRdb's copy holds only in-frame clones and misses some; the assay was immunoSEQ multiplex PCR. The sample lists about 150,000 clones, around 75% seen once, with over 6.5% in the top ten. Donors counted as nominally healthy when sampled, yet unrecorded immune exposures were likely. Worth noting for this clone: No antigen is known for it.

Study-wide findings and caveats: In a later analysis, HLA-C alleles had the fewest associated TCRs, DRB1 alleles the most. Previously analyzed data showed that most TCR beta V segments were productive at a frequency of about 90% or about 30%.

V dropped 2 bases and J dropped 10 bases, with 11 bases sitting between them. Germline CDR1 and CDR2: LNHDA and SQIVND (reference sequence). The CDR3 has 12 amino acids. The sample taken for sequencing was PBMCs. The V gene is TRBV19, the J gene TRBJ1-1, with D possibly being TRBD1 (5 bases). The TCR comes from a young man in good health and CMV-seronegative. In nucleotides, the CDR3 is TGTGCCAGTAGTATACTAACAGGCAGAGCTTTCTTT. Residues: CASSILTGRAFF.